One and the same sample provided the 18 T cell receptor beta chains below, sequenced in a study of human T cells and chemical hapten exposure. In TCRdb, the RACE reads were re-called with MiXCR into one record per CDR3 protein. Here the sample spans more than 90,000 distinct CDR3 sequences, more than 9.5% being singletons. Specified time point: patch test 2, 6 weeks after DPC sensitization. Noted treatment: therapeutic diphenylcyclopropenone sensitization with weekly scalp DPC. The sample in question was whole blood, obtained in connection with sensitization to the hapten diphenylcyclopropenone (DPC). These receptors came from a woman aged 40 to 55 with alopecia areata. Some clones in this sample may be carry-over from other donors' samples.

This clonotype was counted only a few times. V usage is TRBV19 and J usage is TRBJ2-1; tentative D call: TRBD2 (7 bases). Germline V gene sequence: CDR1 LNHDA, CDR2 SQIVND (reference sequence). Between the trimmed V and J ends, which lost 6 bases and 3 bases, there was a span of 18 bases. This CDR3 spans 16 amino acids. DNA for the CDR3: TGTGCCAGTAGAGGGGGGGGGACCTCAGACTACAATGAGCAGTTCTTC. Translation gives CASRGGGTSDYNEQFF. Full variable domain (missing parts from reference TRBV19 and TRBJ2-1): DGGITQSPKYLFRKEGQNVTLSCEQNLNHDAMYWYRQDPGQGLRLIYYSQIVNDFQKGDIAEGYSVSREKKESFPLTVTSAQKNPTAFYLCASRGGGTSDYNEQFFGPGTRLTVL.

Remarks on this clonotype: This may be a read error: a much more frequent sequence differs by one nucleotide. The chain joins TRBV4-2 to TRBJ2-1, with 8 bases fitting TRBD2. The CDR3 is 17 amino acids. CDR1 and CDR2 from the germline V gene are LGHNA and YNFKEQ. CDR3 sequence (DNA): TGTTCCAGCAGCCAAGATTTGGGAGCGGGGGCCTACAATGAGCAGTTCTTC. Protein: CSSSQDLGAGAYNEQFF.

This clonotype was recorded a few times. The J gene is TRBJ2-5, the V gene TRBV12-3 or TRBV12-4, with 9 nucleotides matching TRBD1. V lost 3 bases to trimming and J lost 3 bases; unmatched junction nucleotides: 2. The CDR3 is 14 amino acids. CDR3 bases: TGTGCCAGCAGTTTTAGGACAGGGGAAGAGACCCAGTACTTC. Amino acids: CASSFRTGEETQYF.

The rearrangement uses TRBV29-1 and TRBJ2-5; possible D gene TRBD2, 5 bases. CDR1 and CDR2 (germline): SQVTM, ANQGSEA. V was cut by 4 bases and J by 4 bases, with 10 bases left in between. The CDR3 spans 12 residues. CDR3 in DNA: TGCAGCGTTGCGCTAGCAGGAGAGACCCAGTACTTC. Residues: CSVALAGETQYF.

A few counts support this clonotype. Here the CDR3 reads CASSVEVRGYEQYF. The CDR3 DNA sequence: TGTGCCAGCAGCGTAGAGGTCAGGGGCTACGAGCAGTACTTC. The chain has TRBV9 and TRBJ2-7; perhaps TRBD1 as D (6 bases). The CDR3 covers 14 residues. Germline lookup yields CDR1 SGDLS and CDR2 YYNGEE. Trimming took off 0 bases at V and 3 bases at J, with 10 bases between the two ends.

This clonotype was recorded many times. The chain has TRBV20-1 and TRBJ2-1; 7 nucleotides align to TRBD2. The CDR3 is made up of 14 amino acids. V shed 1 base, J shed 8 bases, and the junction held 8 bases outside the gene matches. Germline CDR1 is DFQATT and CDR2 is SNEGSKA (reference sequence). The CDR3 region has the DNA TGCAGTGCTAGAGCGGGCGGCGGGGGTGATGAGCAGTTCTTC. Translated, it gives CSARAGGGGDEQFF.

This clonotype was observed many times. This chain links TRBV2 with TRBJ1-6; D is undetermined. CDR1 is SNHLY, CDR2 FYNNEI, per germline. The CDR3 extends over 14 amino acids. V gave up 5 bases and J gave up 7 bases, with 12 bases separating them. The CDR3: CASSPDGENSPLHF. The CDR3 DNA follows: TGTGCCAGCAGTCCTGACGGGGAGAATTCACCCCTCCACTTT.

This clonotype has ten or more counts. The gene calls are TRBV7-3 and TRBJ1-5; TRBD1 aligns across 9 bases. The CDR3 runs to 15 residues. V dropped 5 bases and J dropped 2; count of bases not matched to a gene: 4. Looked up from germline, CDR1 is SGHTA and CDR2 is FQGTGA. The CDR3 coding sequence is TGTGCCAGCAGCCCGACAGGGGGTGGCAATCAGCCCCAGCATTTT. Translating it yields CASSPTGGGNQPQHF.

Ten or more counts support this clonotype. V and J are TRBV11-2 and TRBJ2-2; D remains unclear. Germline-derived CDR1 and CDR2 are SGHAT and FQNNGV. Trimming stripped 5 bases from V and 6 bases from J, with 13 bases between. The CDR3 length is 14 residues. The CDR3: CASSPQRYAGELFF. The DNA of the CDR3 is TGTGCCAGCAGCCCCCAACGATACGCCGGGGAGCTGTTTTTT. The full variable domain, in which reference TRBV11-2 and TRBJ2-2 provide the parts outside the CDR3, is EAGVAQSPRYKIIEKRQSVAFWCNPISGHATLYWYQQILGQGPKLLIQFQNNGVVDDSQLPKDRFSAERLKGVDSTLKIQPAKLEDSAVYLCASSPQRYAGELFFGEGSRLTVL.

Comment on this clonotype: The conserved final phenylalanine or tryptophan is absent from the CDR3, which likely points to a read error. The rearrangement joins TRBV5-5 to TRBJ2-7; D is possibly TRBD2 (5 bases). The V gene's germline CDR1 is SGHKS and CDR2 YYEKEE (reference sequence). The CDR3 contains 15 residues. The CDR3 region is CDSSLRFAGSYEQYS. In DNA, the CDR3 is TGTGACAGCAGCTTGCGGTTCGCGGGTTCCTACGAGCAGTACTCC.

This clonotype was detected a few times. The rearrangement uses TRBV12-3 or TRBV12-4 and TRBJ1-6, with D unresolved. V was trimmed by 7 bases and J by 9 bases, leaving 13 bases between them. The CDR3 is 13 residues long. The CDR3 DNA follows: TGTGCCAGCATTCGGCAGCTCGGTTCACCCCTCCACTTT. This codes for CASIRQLGSPLHF.

This clonotype was observed at least ten times. This rearrangement joins TRBV15 to TRBJ2-1, with 10 bases aligning to TRBD2. The germline gives CDR1 LNHNV, CDR2 YYDKDF (reference sequence). The CDR3 loop spans 15 amino acids. V shed 5 bases and J 5 bases; nucleotides not matched to a gene: 6. The CDR3 loop reads CATSRSGGPNNEQFF. CDR3 DNA sequence: TGTGCCACCAGCCGTAGCGGGGGGCCCAACAATGAGCAGTTCTTC. Complete variable domain (other parts from reference TRBV15 and TRBJ2-1): DAMVIQNPRYQVTQFGKPVTLSCSQTLNHNVMYWYQQKSSQAPKLLFHYYDKDFNNEADTPDNFQSRRPNTSFCFLDIRSPGLGDTAMYLCATSRSGGPNNEQFFGPGTRLTVL.

The chain links TRBV7-2 to TRBJ2-7; perhaps TRBD1 as D (6 bases). Trimming removed 6 bases from V and 2 bases from J, with 14 bases in between. The CDR3 has 14 residues. The germline V gene encodes CDR1 SGHTA and CDR2 FQGNSA. As DNA, the CDR3 is TGTGCCAGCAGTTTCGAGCAGGGGCCCTACGAGCAGTACTTC. Translated: CASSFEQGPYEQYF.

The chain joins TRBV4-3 to TRBJ2-3; D is unclear. Germline CDR1 reads LGHNA; CDR2 reads YSLEER. V shed 1 base and J shed 0 bases, with 20 bases lying between them. This CDR3 has 19 amino acids. The CDR3 protein is CASSQALRTDTSSTDTQYF. DNA for the CDR3: TGCGCCAGCAGCCAAGCACTGCGGACGGATACCTCTAGCACAGATACGCAGTATTTT.

This clonotype was counted many times. The genes are TRBV7-2 and TRBJ2-7; D possibly matches TRBD1 or TRBD2 (5 bases each). The length of the CDR3 is 14 residues. The V gene lost 5 bases and the J gene lost 3 bases, with 14 bases spanning the gap. Germline CDR1 is SGHTA and CDR2 is FQGNSA. CDR3 region: CASSPDRGYYEQYF. CDR3 in DNA: TGTGCCAGCAGCCCTGACAGAGGGTACTACGAGCAGTACTTC.

The gene calls are TRBV12-3 or TRBV12-4 and TRBJ2-1, with D unresolved. The CDR3 has 15 amino acids. The germline V and J ends were trimmed by 3 bases and 2 bases, with 11 bases remaining between them. CDR3 region: CASSLVGPAYNEQFF. The CDR3 region has the DNA TGTGCCAGCAGTTTGGTCGGACCCGCCTACAATGAGCAGTTCTTC.

This clonotype was seen only a few times. The rearrangement uses TRBV2 and TRBJ2-1, with 7 bases identical to TRBD2. With V trimmed by 6 bases and J by 0 bases, 5 bases remained unmatched. The germline V gene encodes CDR1 SNHLY and CDR2 FYNNEI. This CDR3 is built from 15 residues. CDR3 bases: TGTGCCAGCAGGTCTAGCGGTAGCTCCTACAATGAGCAGTTCTTC. Its translation is CASRSSGSSYNEQFF.

In this sample, this clonotype turned up many times. The chain joins TRBV3-1 to TRBJ1-2; D may be TRBD1 (5 bases). The germline V gene has CDR1 LGHDT and CDR2 YNNKEL (reference sequence). The CDR3 contains 14 residues. With 3 bases removed from V and 3 bases from J, the gap between germline ends came to 11 bases. CDR3 bases: TGTGCCAGCAGCCATTTTACGGGGGACTATGGCTACACCTTC. Protein: CASSHFTGDYGYTF. The full variable domain, in which reference TRBV3-1 and TRBJ1-2 provide the parts outside the CDR3, is DTAVSQTPKYLVTQMGNDKSIKCEQNLGHDTMYWYKQDSKKFLKIMFSYNNKELIINETVPNRFSPKSPDKAHLNLHINSLELGDSAVYFCASSHFTGDYGYTFGSGTRLTVV.